What follows are 17 T cell receptor beta chains derived from one specimen sequenced in a study of regulatory T cells. Study results and limitations: In CD3G-deficient patients, conventional CD4+ T cells were enriched for hydrophobic CDR3 residues at positions 6 and 7.

No antigens are known for them. The PCR used 52 TRBV and 13 TRBJ primers. Profiled with immunoSEQ multiplex PCR; TCRdb holds only in-frame clones, not every one. The sample has almost 30,000 clones; about 90% are singletons. The sample consisted of conventional CD4+ T cells sorted from blood. The receptors here all came from a person in their late teens or twenties with CD3G deficiency.

V is TRBV28 and J is TRBJ2-1, with TRBD1 matching 7 bases. There are 15 residues in the CDR3. V was pared by 6 bases and J by 3 bases, with 8 bases of the junction left unmatched. Germline loops: CDR1 MDHEN, CDR2 SYDVKM. The CDR3 DNA reads TGTGCCAGCAGCCTGACAGGGAAAAACTACAATGAGCAGTTCTTC. This translates into CASSLTGKNYNEQFF.

This chain uses TRBV7-8 with TRBJ2-7; D unresolved. Trimming took off 0 bases at V and 3 bases at J, with 9 bases between the two ends. The length of the CDR3 is 14 residues. Germline CDR1 reads SGHVS; CDR2 reads FQNEAQ. Here the CDR3 DNA reads TGTGCCAGCAGCTTAGCGCGCACGGGCTACGAGCAGTACTTC. Protein: CASSLARTGYEQYF.

This sequence joins TRBV28 and TRBJ2-3; the match to TRBD1 covers 10 bases. The V and J ends lost 6 bases and 3 bases, in that order; junction bases with no gene match: 3. This CDR3 has 14 amino acids. The germline CDR1 and CDR2 sequences are MDHEN and SYDVKM. The CDR3 protein is CASRGQGKTDTQYF. Here the CDR3 DNA reads TGTGCCAGCAGGGGACAGGGGAAGACAGATACGCAGTATTTT.

This clone was recorded a few times. The genes are TRBV14 and TRBJ1-2; D remains ambiguous. CDR3 length equals 13 residues. V was trimmed by 1 base and J by 3 bases, leaving 6 bases between them. Germline CDR1 and CDR2: SGHDN and FVKESK. The CDR3 is CASSQGLDYGYTF. CDR3 in DNA: TGTGCCAGCAGCCAAGGACTGGACTATGGCTACACCTTC.

The chain couples TRBV11-2 to TRBJ2-7; a possible D gene is TRBD1 (6 bases). CDR3 size: 15 residues. Deletions cut 5 bases from V and 7 bases from J, with 21 bases between. CDR1 and CDR2 (germline): SGHAT, FQNNGV. CDR3 nucleotides: TGTGCCAGCAGCAGGCCCGGGACACTACCTACGGAGCAGTACTTC. Translated, it gives CASSRPGTLPTEQYF.

The chain joins TRBV7-2 to TRBJ2-6, with 8 bases lining up with TRBD1. The ends lost 1 base at V and 2 bases at J; junction bases unmatched: 7. CDR1 SGHTA and CDR2 FQGNSA come from the germline V gene. CDR3 length equals 18 residues. The CDR3 DNA reads TGTGCCAGCAGCTTAGTCAGCAGGGGGCTAGCTGGGGCCAACGTCCTGACTTTC. Residues: CASSLVSRGLAGANVLTF.

The V call is TRBV6-6, the J call TRBJ2-3; TRBD2 matches at 10 bases. The CDR3 runs 16 residues. J gave up 5 bases and V 2 bases, and 7 bases lay outside the gene matches. CDR1 is MNHNY, CDR2 SVGAGI, per germline (reference sequence). This CDR3 is CASSYQREGQGDTQYF. DNA of the CDR3: TGTGCCAGCAGTTACCAGCGGGAGGGCCAAGGAGATACGCAGTATTTT.

V is TRBV6-6 and J is TRBJ1-4, with 8 nucleotides matching TRBD1. The CDR3 has 14 residues. Per germline, CDR1 MNHNY and CDR2 SVGAGI (reference sequence). V trimming: 6 bases; J trimming: 8 bases; junction bases outside the gene matches: 8. Written as DNA, the CDR3 is TGTGCCAGCAGACCTGGACAGGGTCGCGAAAAACTGTTTTTT. Its translation: CASRPGQGREKLFF.

The table lists this clone with a count of one. CDR3 DNA sequence: TGTGCCAGCAGCCCTGTCGCGGGGGCTAGGGATACGCAGTATTTT. Its protein product is CASSPVAGARDTQYF. The genes are TRBV7-9 and TRBJ2-3, with a tentative D call TRBD2 (7 bases). The CDR3 runs to 15 residues. Germline V lookup: CDR1 SEHNR, CDR2 FQNEAQ (reference sequence). Trimming removed 5 bases at V and 6 bases at J, with 18 bases between.

The rearrangement joins TRBV28 to TRBJ2-2, with a tentative D call TRBD2 (6 bases). Deletions cut 2 bases from V and 6 bases from J, with 19 bases between. The CDR3 covers 17 residues. Looked up from germline, CDR1 is MDHEN and CDR2 is SYDVKM. The CDR3 loop reads CASSLAGSIRRAGELFF. CDR3 in DNA: TGTGCCAGCAGTTTAGCCGGGAGTATAAGAAGAGCCGGGGAGCTGTTTTTT.

The chain carries TRBV28 and TRBJ2-2, with 8 bases lining up with TRBD2. Germline-derived CDR1 and CDR2 are MDHEN and SYDVKM. This CDR3 has 15 amino acids. V shed 5 bases, J shed 8 bases, and the junction held 10 bases outside the gene matches. The CDR3 loop reads CASSPSGRRAGELFF. The CDR3 nucleotides are TGTGCCAGCAGTCCGAGCGGGAGACGTGCTGGGGAGCTGTTTTTT.

The V call is TRBV7-8, the J call TRBJ1-6; TRBD1 is a possible D gene (5 bases). The CDR3 is made up of 14 amino acids. The ends were cut back, 2 bases at V and 7 bases at J, with 9 bases in the middle. Germline CDR1 is SGHVS and CDR2 is FQNEAQ. In DNA form, the CDR3 reads TGTGCCAGCAGCTTACGACAGATGAATTCACCCCTCCACTTT. Its translation: CASSLRQMNSPLHF.

This clone was recorded only once. This chain links TRBV28 with TRBJ2-7, with 10 bases that match TRBD2. The germline CDR1 and CDR2 sequences are MDHEN and SYDVKM. Trimming at V came to 5 bases and at J to 3 bases, leaving 7 bases not matched to a gene. The CDR3 covers 15 residues. The CDR3 reads CASSTPASGSYEQYF. The CDR3, as DNA: TGTGCCAGCAGTACCCCCGCTAGCGGGAGCTACGAGCAGTACTTC.

For the CDR3, the DNA is TGTGCCAGCAGTTTTGGGACATTGAACACCGGGGAGCTGTTTTTT. Its protein product is CASSFGTLNTGELFF. This chain joins TRBV28 and TRBJ2-2, with D perhaps matching TRBD1 (6 bases). The CDR3 extends over 15 amino acids. CDR1 is MDHEN and CDR2 is SYDVKM in the germline V gene. V was clipped by 3 bases and J by 1 base, with 9 bases between them.

Here the CDR3 DNA reads TGTGCCAGCAGCCCTCAGGGAGGGAACACCGGGGAGCTGTTTTTT. It specifies CASSPQGGNTGELFF. The gene calls are TRBV9 and TRBJ2-2; perhaps TRBD2 as D (6 bases). Germline assignment: CDR1 SGDLS and CDR2 YYNGEE. CDR3 length equals 15 residues. Trimming stripped 4 bases from V and 1 base from J, with 11 bases between.

The chain employs TRBV5-1 and TRBJ2-4; either TRBD1 or TRBD2 may fit D (5 bases each). Germline CDR1 reads SGHRS; CDR2 reads YFSETQ. The CDR3 is 14 amino acids. The V end lost 0 bases, the J end lost 8 bases, and 12 bases lay between the germline ends. The CDR3 loop reads CASSLGDPGHIQYF. For the CDR3, the DNA is TGCGCCAGCAGCTTGGGGGACCCGGGCCACATTCAGTACTTC. Full variable domain (remainder filled in from reference TRBV5-1 and TRBJ2-4): KAGVTQTPRYLIKTRGQQVTLSCSPISGHRSVSWYQQTPGQGLQFLFEYFSETQRNKGNFPGRFSGRQFSNSRSEMNVSTLELGDSALYLCASSLGDPGHIQYFGAGTRLSVL.

The chain carries TRBV1 and TRBJ2-7; TRBD2, the table's D call, lacks a check against the DNA. TRBV1 is deemed a pseudogene. The CDR3 loop spans 15 amino acids. CDR3 region: CTSRGAGFSSYEQYV. The DNA of the CDR3 is TGCACCAGCAGAGGAGCGGGTTTCAGCTCCTACGAGCAGTACGTC.